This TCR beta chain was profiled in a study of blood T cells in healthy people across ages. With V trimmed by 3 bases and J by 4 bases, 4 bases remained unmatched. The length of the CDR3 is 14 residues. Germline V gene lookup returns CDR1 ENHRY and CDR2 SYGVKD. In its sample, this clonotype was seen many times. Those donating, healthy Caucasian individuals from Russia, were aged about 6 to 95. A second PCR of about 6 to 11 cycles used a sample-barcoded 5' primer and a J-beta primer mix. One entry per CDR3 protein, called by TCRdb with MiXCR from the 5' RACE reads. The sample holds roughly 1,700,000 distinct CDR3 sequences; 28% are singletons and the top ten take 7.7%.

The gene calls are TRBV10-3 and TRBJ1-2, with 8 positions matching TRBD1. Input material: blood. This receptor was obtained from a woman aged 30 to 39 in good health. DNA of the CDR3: TGTGCCATCAGTGACGACAGGGGAGGCTATGGCTACACCTTC. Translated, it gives CAISDDRGGYGYTF.